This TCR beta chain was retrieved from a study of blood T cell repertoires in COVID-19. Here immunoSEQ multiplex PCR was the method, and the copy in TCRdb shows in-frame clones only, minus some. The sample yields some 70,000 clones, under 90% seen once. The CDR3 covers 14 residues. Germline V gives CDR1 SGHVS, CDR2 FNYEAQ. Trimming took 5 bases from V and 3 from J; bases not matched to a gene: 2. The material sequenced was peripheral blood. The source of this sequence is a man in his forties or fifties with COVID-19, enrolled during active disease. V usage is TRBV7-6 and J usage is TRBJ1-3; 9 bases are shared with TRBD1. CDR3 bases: TGTGCCAGCAGCAGGGACAGGGTTGGAAACACCATATATTTT. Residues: CASSRDRVGNTIYF.